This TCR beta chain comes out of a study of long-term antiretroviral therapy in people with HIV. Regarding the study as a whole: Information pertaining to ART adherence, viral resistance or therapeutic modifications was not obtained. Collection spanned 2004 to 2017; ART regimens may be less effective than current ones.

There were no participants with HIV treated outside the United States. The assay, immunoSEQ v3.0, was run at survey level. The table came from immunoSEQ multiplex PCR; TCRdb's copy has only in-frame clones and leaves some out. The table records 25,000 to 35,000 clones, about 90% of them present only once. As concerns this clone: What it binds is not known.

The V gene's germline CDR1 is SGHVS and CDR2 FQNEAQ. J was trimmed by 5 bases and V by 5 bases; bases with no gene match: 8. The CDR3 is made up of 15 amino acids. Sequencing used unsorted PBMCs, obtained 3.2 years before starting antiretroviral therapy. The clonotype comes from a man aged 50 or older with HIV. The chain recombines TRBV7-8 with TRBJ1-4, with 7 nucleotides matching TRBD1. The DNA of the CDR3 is TGTGCCAGCAGCGCCGGTGGGGACAGCAATGAAAAACTGTTTTTT. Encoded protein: CASSAGGDSNEKLFF.